The 31 T cell receptor beta chains given below trace back to one sample, sequenced in a study of shared T cell receptors in the human thymus. Repertoires were generated with immunoSEQ multiplex PCR, while TCRdb's copy carries only in-frame clones and drops some. The table has hundreds of thousands of clones, more than 75% seen once; the top ten hold approximately 0.011%. In addition, the sample was reused for a study of human thymus T cells.

Source material: thymocytes. These TCRs come from a boy under two years old with a congenital heart defect.

The CDR3, as DNA: TGTGCCAGCAGAGCTAGCCTCAGGGGAGATACGCAGTATTTT. Translation gives CASRASLRGDTQYF. This chain links TRBV13 with TRBJ2-3; D possibly corresponds to TRBD1 (6 bases). Per germline, CDR1 PRHDT and CDR2 FYEKMQ (reference sequence). V was cut by 6 bases and J by 5 bases, with 15 bases left in between. This CDR3 comprises 14 residues.

CDR3 in amino acids: CAWSVRAGGPTYEQYF. In nucleotides, the CDR3 is TGTGCCTGGAGTGTAAGGGCGGGAGGACCGACCTACGAGCAGTACTTC. This chain uses TRBV30 with TRBJ2-7; 8 nucleotides agree with TRBD2. With 0 bases clipped from V and 2 bases from J, the junction kept 9 bases outside the gene matches. Germline V gene data show CDR1 as GTSNPN and CDR2 as SVGIG (reference sequence). CDR3 length equals 16 residues. Full variable domain (remainder filled in from reference TRBV30 and TRBJ2-7): SQTIHQWPATLVQPVGSPLSLECTVEGTSNPNLYWYRQAAGRGLQLLFYSVGIGQISSEVPQNLSASRPQDRQFILSSKKLLLSDSGFYLCAWSVRAGGPTYEQYFGPGTRLTVT.

The V gene is TRBV15, the J gene TRBJ2-7; 7 nucleotides line up with TRBD1. V lost 0 bases and J lost 5; bases outside the gene matches: 10. The CDR3 contains 16 residues. The germline V gene has CDR1 LNHNV and CDR2 YYDKDF (reference sequence). CDR3 region: CATSRDRGGGEDEQYF. DNA for the CDR3: TGTGCCACCAGCAGAGATAGAGGGGGCGGCGAAGACGAGCAGTACTTC.

The J gene is TRBJ2-1, the V gene TRBV14; TRBD2 aligns across 14 bases. Germline CDR1 reads SGHDN; CDR2 reads FVKESK. This CDR3 region has 21 residues. Losses at the gene ends were 0 bases for V and 6 bases for J; bases not matched to a gene: 16. CDR3 nucleotide sequence: TGTGCCAGCAGCCAAGAGGGAATGGGACTAGCGGGAGAAATGGTAGGCAATGAGCAGTTCTTC. Residues: CASSQEGMGLAGEMVGNEQFF.

The chain recombines TRBV6-5 with TRBJ2-7; the match to TRBD2 covers 11 bases. This CDR3 region has 16 residues. V was clipped by 0 bases and J by 7 bases; unmatched bases: 8. Germline lookup yields CDR1 MNHEY and CDR2 SVGAGI. CDR3 sequence: CASSYSKLAGVGEQYF. The CDR3 DNA reads TGTGCCAGCAGTTACTCGAAACTAGCGGGAGTTGGTGAGCAGTACTTC.

This rearrangement joins TRBV4-2 to TRBJ2-7; D is unclear. Germline V gene lookup returns CDR1 LGHNA and CDR2 YNFKEQ. The germline V and J ends were trimmed by 5 bases and 5 bases, with 19 bases remaining between them. The CDR3 length is 15 residues. The CDR3 is CASSVRAEANHEQYF. The CDR3 DNA reads as TGTGCCAGCAGCGTTCGAGCTGAGGCTAACCACGAGCAGTACTTC.

The V gene is TRBV27, the J gene TRBJ2-5; 8 bases fit TRBD1. Germline V lookup: CDR1 MNHEY, CDR2 SMNVEV (reference sequence). After removal of 5 bases from V and 7 bases from J, the junction contained 6 bases not matched to a gene. The CDR3 length is 13 residues. CDR3 sequence: CASSPRTGLTQYF. The CDR3 nucleotides are TGTGCCAGCAGTCCGAGGACAGGGTTGACCCAGTACTTC.

V usage is TRBV2 and J usage is TRBJ1-4; no reliable D call. The CDR3 extends over 14 amino acids. The V gene's germline CDR1 is SNHLY and CDR2 FYNNEI. V shed 4 bases and J shed 7 bases, with 13 bases lying between them. CDR3 in amino acids: CASSVEGGREKLFF. The CDR3 DNA sequence: TGTGCCAGCAGTGTAGAGGGCGGCCGTGAAAAACTGTTTTTT.

This clone occurred once. V and J are TRBV6-1 and TRBJ2-7; 8 bases map to TRBD1. CDR1 is MNHNS and CDR2 is SASEGT in the germline V gene. V shed 8 bases, J shed 2 bases, and the junction held 5 bases outside the gene matches. The CDR3 is made up of 13 amino acids. CDR3 protein: CASSGTGTYEQYF. CDR3 DNA sequence: TGTGCCAGCTCCGGGACAGGCACCTACGAGCAGTACTTC.

V usage is TRBV13 and J usage is TRBJ2-1; TRBD2 matches 12 bases. Germline CDR1 and CDR2: PRHDT and FYEKMQ (reference sequence). The CDR3 has 17 residues. V lost 1 base to trimming and J lost 5 bases; unmatched junction nucleotides: 6. The CDR3 region has the DNA TGTGCCAGCAGCTTAGATTCTAGCGGGAGGGCCGACAATGAGCAGTTCTTC. As protein: CASSLDSSGRADNEQFF.

The rearrangement joins TRBV4-3 to TRBJ2-6, with D perhaps TRBD2 (6 bases). The CDR3 covers 19 residues. Germline V gene data show CDR1 as LGHNA and CDR2 as YSLEER. Between the trimmed V and J ends, which lost 4 bases and 0 bases, there was a span of 19 bases. The CDR3 protein is CASSRSPRDSPSGANVLTF. The CDR3 bases are TGCGCCAGCAGCCGGTCACCGCGGGACTCGCCCTCTGGGGCCAACGTCCTGACTTTC.

The rearrangement links TRBV15 to TRBJ1-4; D is perhaps TRBD1 (6 bases). The CDR3 is 16 residues long. V lost 0 bases and J 2 bases, leaving 10 bases between the germline ends. Germline V CDR1 and CDR2: LNHNV, YYDKDF (reference sequence). CDR3 coding DNA: TGTGCCACCAGCAGAGATGGGGGGGCGACTAATGAAAAACTGTTTTTT. Translated: CATSRDGGATNEKLFF. Looking up the rest from reference TRBV15 and TRBJ1-4 gives the full variable domain: DAMVIQNPRYQVTQFGKPVTLSCSQTLNHNVMYWYQQKSSQAPKLLFHYYDKDFNNEADTPDNFQSRRPNTSFCFLDIRSPGLGDTAMYLCATSRDGGATNEKLFFGSGTQLSVL.

In this sample, this clone turned up a few times. The chain joins TRBV15 to TRBJ1-3; D unresolved. CDR3 length: 17 amino acids. Germline assignment: CDR1 LNHNV and CDR2 YYDKDF (reference sequence). Deletions cut 0 bases from V and 2 bases from J, with 14 bases between. For the CDR3, the DNA is TGTGCCACCAGCAGAGAAGTCGAGCAGGTGACTGGAAACACCATATATTTT. Amino acid sequence: CATSREVEQVTGNTIYF.

The chain recombines TRBV4-3 with TRBJ2-1; 12 bases are a match to TRBD2. CDR3 length equals 15 residues. Germline-derived CDR1 and CDR2 are LGHNA and YSLEER. V lost 1 base to trimming and J lost 6 bases; unmatched junction nucleotides: 1. The CDR3 nucleotides are TGCGCCAGCAGCCAAGCTAGCGGGAGGGCCAATGAGCAGTTCTTC. It encodes CASSQASGRANEQFF.

J is TRBJ2-7 and V is TRBV5-6; tentative D call: TRBD2 (5 bases). There are 12 residues in the CDR3. Germline CDR1 SGHDT, CDR2 YYEEEE. V shed 1 base and J shed 5 bases, with 7 bases lying between them. The CDR3 DNA is TGTGCCAGCAGCTTGTCGGGAAACGAGCAGTACTTC. Its translation is CASSLSGNEQYF.

The V call is TRBV28, the J call TRBJ1-3; 9 positions match TRBD1. Trimming took 6 bases from V and 3 from J; bases not matched to a gene: 9. There are 16 residues in the CDR3. CDR1 and CDR2 (germline): MDHEN, SYDVKM. The CDR3 coding sequence is TGTGCCAGCAGCACTCCGGGACAGGGAATTGGAAACACCATATATTTT. Its protein product is CASSTPGQGIGNTIYF.

This clone was found a few times. V and J are TRBV18 and TRBJ2-7; 11 nucleotides match TRBD2. V shed 0 bases, J shed 6 bases, and the junction held 10 bases outside the gene matches. Per germline, CDR1 KGHSH and CDR2 LQKENI. The CDR3 loop spans 17 amino acids. For the CDR3, the DNA is TGTGCCAGCTCACCACCGGTGACTAGCGGGAAATTAGGCGAGCAGTACTTC. The encoded protein is CASSPPVTSGKLGEQYF.

This clone has a single count. The chain combines TRBV12-5 with TRBJ1-2; the match to TRBD1 covers 8 bases. V was clipped by 1 base and J by 6 bases; unmatched bases: 13. The CDR3 loop spans 17 amino acids. CDR1 and CDR2 (germline): LGHNT, FRNRAP. The CDR3: CASGLATGAIGLDGYTF. CDR3 in DNA: TGTGCTAGTGGTTTGGCGACAGGGGCCATAGGCTTGGATGGCTACACCTTC.

This chain joins TRBV14 and TRBJ2-5; D gene unclear. The V end was cut by 3 bases, the J end by 10 bases, with 21 bases between. The CDR3 loop spans 15 amino acids. The germline V gene has CDR1 SGHDN and CDR2 FVKESK. CDR3 amino acids: CASSHAIDTSVHQYF. The CDR3 DNA reads as TGTGCCAGCAGCCATGCTATCGACACATCGGTACACCAGTACTTC.

The chain couples TRBV30 to TRBJ2-1, with TRBD2 as a possible D gene (6 bases). V was shortened by 0 bases and J by 2 bases, with 14 bases between the two germline ends. Looked up from germline, CDR1 is GTSNPN and CDR2 is SVGIG (reference sequence). The CDR3 consists of 16 residues. Here the CDR3 reads CAWSVLWGRPYNEQFF. The CDR3 DNA reads as TGTGCCTGGAGTGTACTGTGGGGGAGGCCCTACAATGAGCAGTTCTTC. The variable domain in full, completed from reference TRBV30 and TRBJ2-1, reads SQTIHQWPATLVQPVGSPLSLECTVEGTSNPNLYWYRQAAGRGLQLLFYSVGIGQISSEVPQNLSASRPQDRQFILSSKKLLLSDSGFYLCAWSVLWGRPYNEQFFGPGTRLTVL.

The chain links TRBV5-8 to TRBJ1-4, with 11 positions matching TRBD1. Germline values: CDR1 SGHTS, CDR2 YDEGEE. The CDR3 consists of 17 residues. The trim removed 2 bases at V and 2 bases at J, leaving 5 bases unmatched. CDR3 loop: CASSFGQGAATNEKLFF. Written as DNA, the CDR3 is TGTGCCAGCAGCTTCGGACAGGGGGCGGCCACTAATGAAAAACTGTTTTTT.

This chain connects TRBV5-1 to TRBJ1-2; D is undetermined. The CDR3 is 15 residues long. Germline V gene data show CDR1 as SGHRS and CDR2 as YFSETQ. V lost 4 bases to trimming and J lost 5 bases, with 18 bases between them. CDR3 nucleotides: TGCGCCAGCAGCGATGACACCTACCTTGGATATGGCTACACCTTC. Translated, it gives CASSDDTYLGYGYTF.

The genes are TRBV5-1 and TRBJ1-1, with D perhaps TRBD1 (6 bases). With 0 bases removed from V and 5 bases from J, the gap between germline ends came to 8 bases. The CDR3 has 13 residues. Germline V gene sequence: CDR1 SGHRS, CDR2 YFSETQ. DNA of the CDR3: TGCGCCAGCAGCTTGGGGACAGTGACTGAAGCTTTCTTT. Protein sequence: CASSLGTVTEAFF.

The chain is built from TRBV10-3 and TRBJ2-1, with 12 bases fitting TRBD2. The CDR3 is 16 residues long. V shed 6 bases and J 6 bases; nucleotides not matched to a gene: 9. Germline CDR1 is ENHRY and CDR2 is SYGVKD. CDR3 loop: CAIRNRTSGICNEQFF. In DNA, the CDR3 is TGTGCCATCAGGAACAGGACTAGCGGGATTTGCAATGAGCAGTTCTTC.

The chain recombines TRBV18 with TRBJ1-5; TRBD1 matches 7 bases. Trimming took 2 bases from V and 4 from J; bases not matched to a gene: 8. The CDR3 is 16 residues long. Germline CDR1 KGHSH, CDR2 LQKENI. The CDR3 sequence: CASSPASGGLNQPQHF. The CDR3 nucleotides are TGTGCCAGCTCACCAGCGTCAGGGGGTCTGAATCAGCCCCAGCATTTT.

The chain uses TRBV6-1 and TRBJ1-2; 7 bases are a match to TRBD1. V shed 5 bases and J 3 bases; nucleotides not matched to a gene: 3. The germline gives CDR1 MNHNS, CDR2 SASEGT. CDR3 length: 13 residues. CDR3 sequence reads: CASSRQGDYGYTF. DNA for the CDR3: TGTGCCAGCAGTCGACAGGGCGACTATGGCTACACCTTC.

This clone was found once. The chain recombines TRBV25-1 with TRBJ1-1, with 9 bases identical to TRBD1. CDR3 size: 13 residues. V was clipped by 8 bases and J by 5 bases; unmatched bases: 6. CDR1 is MGHDK, CDR2 SYGVNS, per germline. The chain's CDR3 is CASGGQGITEAFF. In nucleotides, the CDR3 is TGTGCCAGCGGAGGACAGGGGATAACTGAAGCTTTCTTT.

The V and J genes are TRBV27 and TRBJ1-1, with 10 bases matching TRBD1. The length of the CDR3 is 15 residues. V lost 6 bases to trimming and J lost 2 bases; unmatched junction nucleotides: 6. Germline lookup yields CDR1 MNHEY and CDR2 SMNVEV (reference sequence). In DNA, the CDR3 is TGTGCCAGCAGGGTCGGGACAGGGGTTAACACTGAAGCTTTCTTT. As protein: CASRVGTGVNTEAFF.

The V call is TRBV10-3, the J call TRBJ2-7; D not resolved. The CDR3 covers 13 residues. CDR1 is ENHRY and CDR2 is SYGVKD in the germline V gene. Trimming cost V 4 bases and J 3 bases, with 10 bases left between them. CDR3 sequence: CAISGSSFYEQYF. Written as DNA, the CDR3 is TGTGCCATCAGTGGCAGTAGCTTCTACGAGCAGTACTTC.

The gene calls are TRBV6-4 and TRBJ2-3, with a weak D call TRBD1 (6 bases). The CDR3 is made up of 15 amino acids. V lost 6 bases and J lost 2, with 15 bases in between. CDR1 is MRHNA, CDR2 SNTAGT, per germline. The CDR3 DNA is TGTGCCAGCAGGAGGGGGTCACTTAACACAGATACGCAGTATTTT. Protein product: CASRRGSLNTDTQYF.

A single count supports this clone. V and J are TRBV6-5 and TRBJ2-2; 9 bases map to TRBD2. CDR3 length equals 15 residues. CDR1 MNHEY and CDR2 SVGAGI come from the germline V gene. The ends lost 7 bases at V and 5 bases at J; junction bases unmatched: 8. Here the CDR3 reads CASNIAGAGTGELFF. The CDR3 DNA reads TGTGCCAGCAACATAGCGGGAGCGGGGACCGGGGAGCTGTTTTTT.